This T cell receptor beta chain was sequenced for a study of shared clonotypes between healthy human individuals. Overall study: Each donor's CD4 naive and CD4 memory cells filled three plates apiece, CD8 naive two, and CD8 memory one.

Every donor, a Caucasian adult, lived in Nashville, Tennessee. About this clone itself: The antigen remains undetermined.

Findings and caveats of the study: Estimated richness values were generally larger in naive subsets than in memory subsets.

This CDR3 spans 12 amino acids. Trimming took off 3 bases at V and 8 bases at J, with 10 bases between the two ends. In germline, CDR1 is KGHSH, CDR2 LQKENI. Each PCR replicate from the sorted subsets contained 150 to 250 ng DNA, which is about 30,000 T cell genomes. Clones were read by immunoSEQ multiplex PCR, and TCRdb kept only the in-frame ones, dropping some. The sample lists about 1.5 million clones, approximately 97% occurring once. This receptor was identified in a man aged 25 to 45 in good health. The chain has TRBV18 and TRBJ1-2, with D possibly being TRBD1 (6 bases). Sequences were obtained from naive CD4+ T cells sorted from blood. The sample's subset: CD45RA+ positively selected. CDR3 nucleotide sequence: TGTGCCAGCTCACCTACAGGGAGCGGCTACACCTTC. Residues: CASSPTGSGYTF. Full variable domain (rest looked up from reference TRBV18 and TRBJ1-2): NAGVMQNPRHLVRRRGQEARLRCSPMKGHSHVYWYRQLPEEGLKFMVYLQKENIIDESGMPKERFSAEFPKEGPSILRIQQVVRGDSAAYFCASSPTGSGYTFGSGTRLTVV.